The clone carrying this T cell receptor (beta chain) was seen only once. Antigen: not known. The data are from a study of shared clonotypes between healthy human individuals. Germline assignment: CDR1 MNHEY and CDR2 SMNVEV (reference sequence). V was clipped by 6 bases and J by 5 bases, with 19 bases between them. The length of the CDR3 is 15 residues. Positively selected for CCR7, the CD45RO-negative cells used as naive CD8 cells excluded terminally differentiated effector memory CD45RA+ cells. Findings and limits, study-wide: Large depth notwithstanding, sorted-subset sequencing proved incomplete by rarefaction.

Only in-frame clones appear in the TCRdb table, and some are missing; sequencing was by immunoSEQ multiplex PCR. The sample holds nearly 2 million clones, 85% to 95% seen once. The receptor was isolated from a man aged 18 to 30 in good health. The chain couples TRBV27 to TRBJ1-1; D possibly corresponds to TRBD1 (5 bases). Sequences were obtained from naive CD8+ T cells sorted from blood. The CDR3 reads CASSGWGEGLTEAFF. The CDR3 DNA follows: TGTGCCAGCAGCGGCTGGGGGGAGGGTTTGACTGAAGCTTTCTTT.